The following is a TCR beta chain sequence with its context. The repertoire was sequenced with immunoSEQ multiplex PCR; TCRdb's copy has only in-frame clones and lacks some. The repertoire has about 70,000 clones, under 90% of them found once; the top ten carry 28%. The sample is drawn from a study of control samples from healthy donors and cancer patients. V gave up 9 bases and J gave up 0 bases, with 12 bases separating them. Per germline, CDR1 LNHDA and CDR2 SQIVND (reference sequence). There are 13 residues in the CDR3. Sequencing was performed on blood. This receptor was obtained from a man aged 50 or older in good health. V and J are TRBV19 and TRBJ2-7; D tentatively reads TRBD1 or TRBD2 (5 bases each). CDR3 sequence (DNA): TGTGCCAGCCTGGGACCGGCCTCCTACGAGCAGTACTTC. Protein product: CASLGPASYEQYF.